One sample yielded the 12 T cell receptor beta chains listed below, sequenced in a study of cytomegalovirus exposure and HLA in healthy donors (dated by TCRdb to about 2017). Library construction relied on the immunoSEQ multiplex PCR assay. The multiplex PCR relied on a mix of 60 forward primers for TCR Vbeta segments and 13 reverse primers for TCR Jbeta segments. TCRdb mirrors the immuneACCESS table, restricted to in-frame sequences. Some clones are absent from its copies; in checked studies, under half trace to an unresolved V gene, and the reason for the others is unknown. This sample lists some 100,000 clones; around three quarters were detected once. Clones ranked in the top ten supply 4.6% of the sample. Sequencing was performed on PBMCs. These receptors were collected from a woman in her 40s in good health and CMV-seropositive.

The rearrangement links TRBV27 to TRBJ2-3; the D gene is possibly TRBD1 (5 bases). This CDR3 contains 18 residues. The V end was cut by 6 bases, the J end by 4 bases, with 26 bases between. Germline CDR1 is MNHEY and CDR2 is SMNVEV (reference sequence). The CDR3: CASSPQGTKVWAPDTQYF. CDR3 sequence (DNA): TGTGCCAGCAGCCCTCAGGGCACTAAAGTTTGGGCCCCAGATACGCAGTATTTT.

The chain recombines TRBV7-3 with TRBJ2-5; 7 nucleotides line up with TRBD2. The CDR3 sequence is 12 residues long. Germline CDR1 reads SGHTA; CDR2 reads FQGTGA. J lost 5 bases, V lost 4 bases, and 1 base had no gene match. The CDR3 DNA follows: TGTGCCAGCAGCTCCGGGGGGGAGACCCAGTACTTC. Its protein is CASSSGGETQYF.

This rearrangement joins TRBV27 to TRBJ2-7; weak D call: TRBD2 (5 bases). The CDR3 spans 13 residues. V was trimmed by 5 bases and J by 9 bases, leaving 17 bases between them. CDR1 is MNHEY and CDR2 is SMNVEV in the germline V gene (reference sequence). In DNA form, the CDR3 reads TGTGCCAGCAGTCCTGTGACTGGAGGTGGGCAGTACTTC. Encoded protein: CASSPVTGGGQYF.

In this sample, this clone turned up a few times. The rearrangement uses TRBV10-3 and TRBJ1-5, with a tentative D call TRBD1 (6 bases). The V end lost 6 bases, the J end lost 0 bases, and 12 bases lay between the germline ends. CDR1 ENHRY and CDR2 SYGVKD come from the germline V gene. CDR3 length: 15 residues. The CDR3 region is CAIRDSDHSNQPQHF. The DNA of the CDR3 is TGTGCCATCAGGGACAGTGACCATAGCAATCAGCCCCAGCATTTT.

The chain combines TRBV9 with TRBJ2-5; D is undetermined. Near its end, the DNA agrees better with TRBJ2-7, so the J call may be wrong. CDR3 length equals 14 residues. CDR1 is SGDLS, CDR2 YYNGEE, per germline. The CDR3 coding sequence is TGTGCCAGCAGCGTAGATCGGTACTCCTACGAGCAGTACTTC. It yields the protein CASSVDRYSYEQYF.

This chain joins TRBV7-2 and TRBJ2-3; D gene uncertain. From germline, CDR1 is SGHTA and CDR2 FQGNSA. CDR3 size: 14 residues. The ends were cut back, 6 bases at V and 1 base at J, with 11 bases in the middle. CDR3 in DNA: TGTGCCAGCAGTGAACTCTTGGGCACAGATACGCAGTATTTT. Protein product: CASSELLGTDTQYF.

This clone was counted between two and nine times. The gene calls are TRBV28 and TRBJ1-1, with 7 bases aligning to TRBD1. CDR1 is MDHEN, CDR2 SYDVKM, per germline. V trimming: 5 bases; J trimming: 2 bases; junction bases outside the gene matches: 8. The CDR3 runs 15 residues. As DNA, the CDR3 is TGTGCCAGCAGTCCGTTAACAGGGGTTAACACTGAAGCTTTCTTT. Protein sequence: CASSPLTGVNTEAFF. The full variable domain, with the rest looked up from reference TRBV28 and TRBJ1-1, is DVKVTQSSRYLVKRTGEKVFLECVQDMDHENMFWYRQDPGLGLRLIYFSYDVKMKEKGDIPEGYSVSREKKERFSLILESASTNQTSMYLCASSPLTGVNTEAFFGQGTRLTVV.

As regards this clone: Additional DNA sequences in this sample encode the identical CDR3. The chain has TRBV7-2 and TRBJ2-7, with 10 bases that match TRBD2. CDR3 length: 14 amino acids. J was trimmed by 6 bases and V by 3 bases; bases with no gene match: 5. Germline V gives CDR1 SGHTA, CDR2 FQGNSA. The CDR3 DNA is TGTGCCAGCAGCTTGCTAGCGGGAGTTTCCGAGCAGTACTTC. As protein: CASSLLAGVSEQYF.

The rearrangement joins TRBV28 to TRBJ2-2, with D unresolved. V was shortened by 3 bases and J by 5 bases, with 7 bases between the two germline ends. The CDR3 extends over 13 amino acids. In germline, CDR1 is MDHEN, CDR2 SYDVKM. CDR3 nucleotide sequence: TGTGCCAGCAGTTTGTCCGGGACCGGGGAGCTGTTTTTT. This encodes CASSLSGTGELFF.

The rearrangement uses TRBV13 and TRBJ1-2; 7 bases line up with TRBD1. The trim removed 4 bases at V and 5 bases at J, leaving 1 base unmatched. This CDR3 has 12 amino acids. Germline lookup yields CDR1 PRHDT and CDR2 FYEKMQ (reference sequence). CDR3 nucleotides: TGTGCCAGCAGCTCGGACAGGTATGGCTACACCTTC. Its translation: CASSSDRYGYTF.

This sequence joins TRBV19 and TRBJ2-2; D ambiguous. The V gene's germline CDR1 is LNHDA and CDR2 SQIVND (reference sequence). The CDR3 extends over 13 amino acids. V dropped 4 bases and J dropped 6 bases, with 9 bases sitting between them. DNA for the CDR3: TGTGCCAGTAGTAATCAGGTGGCCGGGGAGCTGTTTTTT. This translates into CASSNQVAGELFF.

V usage is TRBV7-9 and J usage is TRBJ2-7; D perhaps matches TRBD2 (5 bases). The germline V gene encodes CDR1 SEHNR and CDR2 FQNEAQ (reference sequence). This CDR3 is built from 14 residues. Trimming shortened V by 4 bases and J by 7 bases, and 17 bases separated the two germline ends. As DNA, the CDR3 is TGTGCCAGCAGCTCTTCTGGGAGTACGGTGGAGCAGTACTTC. Encoded protein: CASSSSGSTVEQYF.